The 30 T cell receptor beta chains reported below all come from one sample, sequenced in a study of T-cell reconstitution after alpha-beta-depleted transplantation in children. TCRbeta library construction was performed incorporating unique molecular identifiers. TCRdb passed the PCR reads through MiXCR, listing each CDR3 protein once. The table records 150,000 to 250,000 distinct CDR3 sequences, approximately 15% of them present only once. This specimen was PBMCs from the stem cell graft donor, taken from the stem cell graft. The receptors derive from a human donor who donated a stem cell graft to a child with acute lymphoblastic leukemia.

This clonotype was found many times. As DNA, the CDR3 is TGTGCCAGCTCACCACCGGGACTAGGGAATTTGAATGAGCAGTTCTTC. Amino acid sequence: CASSPPGLGNLNEQFF. The chain employs TRBV18 and TRBJ2-1; 8 bases map to TRBD2. The V gene's germline CDR1 is KGHSH and CDR2 LQKENI. V shed 0 bases, J shed 7 bases, and the junction held 8 bases outside the gene matches. The CDR3 loop spans 16 amino acids.

A word on this clonotype: A much larger clone lies a single base off, so this may be a read error. The rearrangement joins TRBV12-5 to TRBJ2-1; D assignment may be TRBD1 or TRBD2 (6 bases each). The CDR3 is 14 residues long. V was clipped by 3 bases and J by 8 bases, with 14 bases between them. CDR1 is LGHNT, CDR2 FRNRAP, per germline. The CDR3 DNA reads as TGTGCTAGTGGTTTAGGAGGGGGGTACGATGAGCAGTTCTTC. Translated, it gives CASGLGGGYDEQFF.

This clonotype was detected ten times or more. As DNA, the CDR3 is TGCGCCAGCAGCTTGTATGGGGACTCGGGGACTGAAGCTTTCTTT. Encoded protein: CASSLYGDSGTEAFF. The chain carries TRBV5-1 and TRBJ1-1; a weak D match, TRBD1 (5 bases). Germline V lookup: CDR1 SGHRS, CDR2 YFSETQ. V was cut by 1 base and J by 5 bases, with 15 bases left in between. There are 15 residues in the CDR3. Supplemented by reference TRBV5-1 and TRBJ1-1, the full variable domain reads KAGVTQTPRYLIKTRGQQVTLSCSPISGHRSVSWYQQTPGQGLQFLFEYFSETQRNKGNFPGRFSGRQFSNSRSEMNVSTLELGDSALYLCASSLYGDSGTEAFFGQGTRLTVV.

This clonotype showed up many times. The genes are TRBV6-1 and TRBJ2-3; 8 nucleotides line up with TRBD2. CDR1 MNHNS and CDR2 SASEGT come from the germline V gene. This CDR3 is built from 16 residues. The V and J ends lost 6 bases and 2 bases, in that order; junction bases with no gene match: 10. CDR3 bases: TGTGCCAGCAGGACCCCGACTAGCGCGCTCACAGATACGCAGTATTTT. Its protein product is CASRTPTSALTDTQYF.

This clonotype was observed many times. The J gene is TRBJ2-4, the V gene TRBV4-1; a weak D match, TRBD1 (5 bases). Looked up from germline, CDR1 is MGHRA and CDR2 is YSYEKL. Trimming cost V 1 base and J 10 bases, with 17 bases left between them. The CDR3 loop spans 15 amino acids. The CDR3 sequence: CASSQVWGRLDIQYF. In nucleotides, the CDR3 is TGCGCCAGCAGCCAAGTGTGGGGCCGTCTTGATATTCAGTACTTC.

This clonotype was observed at least ten times. The V and J genes are TRBV6-6 and TRBJ2-7; D possibly matches TRBD1 or TRBD2 (5 bases each). CDR1 and CDR2 from the germline V gene are MNHNY and SVGAGI (reference sequence). The CDR3 is made up of 13 amino acids. The V gene lost 8 bases and the J gene lost 4 bases, with 15 bases spanning the gap. The CDR3 protein is CASGDLPYYEQYF. The CDR3 DNA reads TGTGCCAGCGGGGACCTCCCCTATTACGAGCAGTACTTC.

This clonotype was seen at least ten times. The chain recombines TRBV29-1 with TRBJ2-5; maybe TRBD1 (5 bases). Per germline, CDR1 SQVTM and CDR2 ANQGSEA. The CDR3 is 10 amino acids. Deletions cut 7 bases from V and 7 bases from J, with 10 bases between. CDR3 residues: CSGAQGTQYF. Here the CDR3 DNA reads TGCAGCGGTGCTCAGGGGACCCAGTACTTC.

This clonotype has at least ten counts. The rearrangement joins TRBV7-2 to TRBJ2-2, with TRBD2 matching 15 bases. The CDR3 has 20 residues. Germline trimming cut 2 bases from V and 4 bases from J; bases unmatched to any gene: 11. Looked up from germline, CDR1 is SGHTA and CDR2 is FQGNSA. In DNA form, the CDR3 reads TGTGCCAGCAGCTTATGGCGGGGACTAGCGGGAGGCAGTAGCACCGGGGAGCTGTTTTTT. This sequence encodes CASSLWRGLAGGSSTGELFF.

The table lists this clonotype with many counts. The V gene is TRBV18, the J gene TRBJ1-2; weak D call: TRBD1 (5 bases). Trimming shortened V by 3 bases and J by 0 bases, and 11 bases separated the two germline ends. The CDR3 is 15 residues long. From germline, CDR1 is KGHSH and CDR2 LQKENI. CDR3 in amino acids: CASSPRRGTNYGYTF. The CDR3 DNA follows: TGTGCCAGCTCACCTAGGCGGGGCACTAACTATGGCTACACCTTC.

This clonotype showed up many times. V gene TRBV20-1 combines with J gene TRBJ1-3; a possible D gene is TRBD1 (5 bases). Germline assignment: CDR1 DFQATT and CDR2 SNEGSKA (reference sequence). The CDR3 sequence is 13 residues long. CDR3 sequence: CSLVGGVGNTIYF. The DNA of the CDR3 is TGCAGCCTCGTCGGGGGAGTTGGAAACACCATATATTTT.

The V gene is TRBV5-4, the J gene TRBJ2-7; D is unresolved. Deletions cut 0 bases from V and 0 bases from J, with 10 bases between. Germline assignment: CDR1 SGHNT and CDR2 YYREEE (reference sequence). The CDR3 is made up of 15 amino acids. The DNA of the CDR3 is TGTGCCAGCAGCTTGGGCCTAATGAGCTCCTACGAGCAGTACTTC. Its protein is CASSLGLMSSYEQYF. Filled out from reference TRBV5-4 and TRBJ2-7, the complete variable domain reads ETGVTQSPTHLIKTRGQQVTLRCSSQSGHNTVSWYQQALGQGPQFIFQYYREEENGRGNFPPRFSGLQFPNYSSELNVNALELDDSALYLCASSLGLMSSYEQYFGPGTRLTVT.

This clonotype was recorded a few times. This chain connects TRBV5-1 to TRBJ2-1; tentatively, D is TRBD2 (5 bases). CDR3 size: 15 residues. Germline CDR1 SGHRS, CDR2 YFSETQ. Trimming took off 4 bases at V and 7 bases at J, with 18 bases between the two ends. The CDR3 reads CASSPTRPSLNEQFF. In nucleotides, the CDR3 is TGCGCCAGCAGCCCTACTAGACCCTCTTTGAATGAGCAGTTCTTC.

This clonotype was found many times. J is TRBJ2-3 and V is TRBV5-6; 9 positions agree with TRBD1. Germline trimming cut 2 bases from V and 6 bases from J; bases unmatched to any gene: 13. Germline lookup yields CDR1 SGHDT and CDR2 YYEEEE. This CDR3 has 17 amino acids. The CDR3 sequence is CASSFGTGWATRDTQYF. In DNA, the CDR3 is TGTGCCAGCAGCTTCGGGACAGGGTGGGCTACGAGGGATACGCAGTATTTT.

This clonotype was counted many times. The V gene is TRBV20-1, the J gene TRBJ2-5; no clear D gene. Germline lookup yields CDR1 DFQATT and CDR2 SNEGSKA (reference sequence). The CDR3 extends over 12 amino acids. Trimming pared 6 bases from V and 2 bases from J, leaving 10 bases between. This CDR3 is CSAKRNQETQYF. CDR3 sequence (DNA): TGCAGTGCCAAGCGAAATCAAGAGACCCAGTACTTC.

The gene calls are TRBV5-1 and TRBJ2-3; 8 bases agree with TRBD2. The germline gives CDR1 SGHRS, CDR2 YFSETQ. V gave up 4 bases and J gave up 0 bases; unmatched junction bases: 13. The CDR3 loop spans 18 amino acids. The CDR3 DNA sequence: TGCGCCAGCAGCCCGGGATCAGCGGCTAGCGGGAGCACAGATACGCAGTATTTT. This codes for CASSPGSAASGSTDTQYF.

The chain is built from TRBV12-3 or TRBV12-4 and TRBJ2-3; a weak D match, TRBD1 (6 bases). The CDR3 contains 15 residues. V dropped 2 bases and J dropped 3 bases, with 12 bases sitting between them. In DNA, the CDR3 is TGTGCCAGCAGTTTAACAGGGTCTGGGACAGATACGCAGTATTTT. Its translation is CASSLTGSGTDTQYF.

The table lists this clonotype with many counts. The rearrangement links TRBV5-6 to TRBJ1-5; TRBD1 is a possible D gene (6 bases). This CDR3 is built from 16 residues. Germline V CDR1 and CDR2: SGHDT, YYEEEE. Trimming shortened V by 2 bases and J by 4 bases, and 16 bases separated the two germline ends. The CDR3 DNA is TGTGCCAGCAGCTTAGGGGCCAGGGGTAGAAATCAGCCCCAGCATTTT. It encodes CASSLGARGRNQPQHF.

This clonotype has just a few counts. This rearrangement joins TRBV5-1 to TRBJ2-3; 7 bases line up with TRBD1. The germline CDR1 and CDR2 sequences are SGHRS and YFSETQ. V was pared by 4 bases and J by 4 bases, with 9 bases of the junction left unmatched. CDR3 length: 15 amino acids. The CDR3: CASSPTGRGSDTQYF. The DNA of the CDR3 is TGCGCCAGCAGCCCGACAGGGAGAGGATCAGATACGCAGTATTTT.

Concerning this clonotype itself: At one boundary the junction diverges from the germline segment, which might be a read error. The V gene is TRBV7-7, the J gene TRBJ2-3, with D perhaps given as TRBD1 or TRBD2 (6 bases each). The CDR3 is made up of 15 amino acids. CDR1 is SSHAT, CDR2 FNYEAQ, per germline (reference sequence). DNA of the CDR3: TGTGCTAGCAGCTCGGGGGCAAAATACACAGATACGCAGTATTTT. Translating gives CASSSGAKYTDTQYF. Full variable domain (outside the CDR3, taken from reference TRBV7-7 and TRBJ2-3): GAGVSQSPRYKVTKRGQDVTLRCDPISSHATLYWYQQALGQGPEFLTYFNYEAQPDKSGLPSDRFSAERPEGSISTLTIQRTEQRDSAMYRCASSSGAKYTDTQYFGPGTRLTVL.

Details on this clonotype: A much larger clone is a single base away; this may be a read error. V gene TRBV10-3 combines with J gene TRBJ1-4; maybe TRBD1 (5 bases). Germline V lookup: CDR1 ENHRY, CDR2 SYGVKD. The CDR3 sequence is 14 residues long. The germline V and J ends were trimmed by 2 bases and 5 bases, with 9 bases remaining between them. The CDR3 bases are TGTGCCATCAGTGAGGGGACGGTGAATGAAAAACTGTTTTTT. Protein: CAISEGTVNEKLFF.

This clonotype was recorded at least ten times. The chain recombines TRBV5-1 with TRBJ1-1, with D unresolved. CDR1 and CDR2 from the germline V gene are SGHRS and YFSETQ. Trimming removed 4 bases from V and 3 bases from J, with 13 bases in between. This CDR3 has 14 amino acids. The CDR3 protein is CASSQFLRDTEAFF. CDR3 DNA: TGCGCCAGCAGCCAATTTCTCCGAGACACTGAAGCTTTCTTT.

The rearrangement uses TRBV7-2 and TRBJ2-7; 10 bases are shared with TRBD1. V shed 5 bases and J 5 bases; nucleotides not matched to a gene: 12. Germline CDR1 SGHTA, CDR2 FQGNSA. This CDR3 has 16 residues. In nucleotides, the CDR3 is TGTGCCAGCAGCCGTAGAGCTGGGACAGGGGATGACGAGCAGTACTTC. This sequence encodes CASSRRAGTGDDEQYF.

This clonotype has at least ten counts. This sequence joins TRBV6-5 and TRBJ1-4; D not certain. CDR3 length: 13 residues. Trimming pared 0 bases from V and 5 bases from J, leaving 4 bases between. Germline CDR1 reads MNHEY; CDR2 reads SVGAGI. CDR3 residues: CASSYSRNEKLFF. CDR3 coding DNA: TGTGCCAGCAGTTACTCCCGAAATGAAAAACTGTTTTTT.

The sample holds many counts of this clonotype. The chain combines TRBV29-1 with TRBJ2-7; TRBD2 matches 7 bases. This CDR3 has 14 residues. Germline values: CDR1 SQVTM, CDR2 ANQGSEA. The V and J ends lost 5 bases and 2 bases, in that order; junction bases with no gene match: 9. The CDR3 region has the DNA TGCAGCGTTCGTTGGACTAGTGCGCCCTACGAGCAGTACTTC. Translated, it gives CSVRWTSAPYEQYF.

This clonotype was recorded at least ten times. This chain links TRBV20-1 with TRBJ2-3; 15 bases are shared with TRBD2. Germline lookup yields CDR1 DFQATT and CDR2 SNEGSKA (reference sequence). V shed 1 base and J 10 bases; nucleotides not matched to a gene: 15. This CDR3 spans 18 amino acids. CDR3 sequence: CSARGSPGLAGGRGAQYF. The CDR3 nucleotides are TGCAGTGCTAGAGGCTCTCCGGGACTAGCGGGAGGTCGGGGGGCGCAGTATTTT.

The J gene is TRBJ2-2, the V gene TRBV5-6; D not resolved. V lost 0 bases, J lost 4 bases, and 10 bases lay in between. This CDR3 comprises 15 residues. The germline CDR1 and CDR2 sequences are SGHDT and YYEEEE. The CDR3: CASSLGEHFTGELFF. For the CDR3, the DNA is TGTGCCAGCAGCTTGGGTGAGCACTTCACCGGGGAGCTGTTTTTT. The entire variable domain, with the rest obtained from reference TRBV5-6 and TRBJ2-2, is as follows: DAGVTQSPTHLIKTRGQQVTLRCSPKSGHDTVSWYQQALGQGPQFIFQYYEEEERQRGNFPDRFSGHQFPNYSSELNVNALLLGDSALYLCASSLGEHFTGELFFGEGSRLTVL.

This clonotype was found many times. A read error may produce the germline difference seen at one junction end. This chain joins TRBV4-1 and TRBJ2-7, with D perhaps assigned TRBD1 or TRBD2 (6 bases each). CDR1 is MGHRA and CDR2 is YSYEKL in the germline V gene. The CDR3 is made up of 13 amino acids. The CDR3 sequence is CASSQERRGRRSF. CDR3 in DNA: TGCGCCAGCAGCCAAGAAAGGAGGGGGAGGCGGAGCTTC.

The rearrangement joins TRBV12-3 or TRBV12-4 to TRBJ2-7, with 10 positions matching TRBD2. V shed 5 bases, J shed 8 bases, and the junction held 3 bases outside the gene matches. The CDR3 loop spans 12 amino acids. The CDR3, as DNA: TGTGCCAGCAGTAGGACTAGCGGTAAGCAGTACTTC. It translates to CASSRTSGKQYF.

Ten or more counts support this clonotype. This sequence joins TRBV20-1 and TRBJ2-6; D ambiguous. The CDR3 runs to 13 residues. Per germline, CDR1 DFQATT and CDR2 SNEGSKA (reference sequence). Trimming removed 3 bases from V and 4 bases from J, with 7 bases in between. The CDR3 nucleotides are TGCAGTGCTAGCCCTTCCGGGGCCAACGTCCTGACTTTC. Its translation is CSASPSGANVLTF.

This clonotype appeared many times. This rearrangement joins TRBV5-1 to TRBJ2-3; D remains ambiguous. V lost 4 bases and J 3 bases, leaving 18 bases between the germline ends. The CDR3 covers 16 residues. Germline CDR1 is SGHRS and CDR2 is YFSETQ. CDR3 amino acids: CASSVDVTRRTDTQYF. The CDR3 bases are TGCGCCAGCAGCGTGGACGTGACTCGGCGAACAGATACGCAGTATTTT.